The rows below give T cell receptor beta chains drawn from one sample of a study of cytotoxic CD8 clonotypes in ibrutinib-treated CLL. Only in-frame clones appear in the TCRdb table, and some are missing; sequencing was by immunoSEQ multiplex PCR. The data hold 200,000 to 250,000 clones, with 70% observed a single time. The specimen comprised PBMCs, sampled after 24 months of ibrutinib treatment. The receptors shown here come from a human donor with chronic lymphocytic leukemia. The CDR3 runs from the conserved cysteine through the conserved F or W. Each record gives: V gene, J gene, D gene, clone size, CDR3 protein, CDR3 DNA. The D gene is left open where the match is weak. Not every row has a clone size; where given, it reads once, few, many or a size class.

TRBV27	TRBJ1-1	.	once	CASSLLGGLTEAFF	TGTGCCAGCAGTTTATTAGGGGGATTGACTGAAGCTTTCTTT
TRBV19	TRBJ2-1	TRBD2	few	CASSIGGSLFYNEQFF	TGTGCCAGTAGTATAGGCGGGAGCCTCTTCTACAATGAGCAGTTCTTC
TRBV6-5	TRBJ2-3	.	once	CASARGTDTQYF	TGTGCCAGCGCGAGGGGGACAGATACGCAGTATTTT
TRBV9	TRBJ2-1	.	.	CASSVEGEGDEQFF	TGTGCCAGCAGCGTAGAGGGGGAGGGGGATGAGCAGTTCTTC
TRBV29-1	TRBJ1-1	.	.	CSVEDLLFSEAFF	TGCAGCGTTGAAGATTTACTCTTTTCTGAAGCTTTCTTT
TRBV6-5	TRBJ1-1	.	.	CASSYTTQGNTEAFF	TGTGCCAGCAGTTACACTACGCAGGGGAACACTGAAGCTTTCTTT
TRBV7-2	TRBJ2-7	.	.	CASSTGDFYEQYF	TGTGCCAGCAGTACAGGGGACTTCTACGAGCAGTACTTC
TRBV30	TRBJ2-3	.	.	CAWRPRGSTDTQYF	TGTGCCTGGAGACCTAGGGGGTCCACAGATACGCAGTATTTT
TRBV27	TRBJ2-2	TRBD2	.	CASSSRTSGRVDTGELFF	TGTGCCAGCAGTTCCCGGACTAGCGGGAGGGTCGACACCGGGGAGCTGTTTTTT
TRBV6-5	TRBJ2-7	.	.	CASSPGTIYEQYF	TGTGCCAGCAGTCCCGGGACGATTTACGAGCAGTACTTC
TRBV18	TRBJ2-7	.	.	CASSPSGDFSYEQYF	TGTGCCAGCTCACCATCTGGGGACTTCTCCTACGAGCAGTACTTC
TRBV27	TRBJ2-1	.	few	CASSPQVGNEQFF	TGTGCCAGCAGTCCCCAAGTCGGGAATGAGCAGTTCTTC
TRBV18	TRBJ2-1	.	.	CASSLSYGQYNEQFF	TGTGCCAGCTCACTCTCCTACGGACAGTACAATGAGCAGTTCTTC
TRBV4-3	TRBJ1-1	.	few	CASSQDRGNTEAFF	TGCGCCAGCAGCCAAGATAGAGGGAACACTGAAGCTTTCTTT
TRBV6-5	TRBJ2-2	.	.	CASRPGHNTGELFF	TGTGCCAGCAGACCGGGACATAACACCGGGGAGCTGTTTTTT
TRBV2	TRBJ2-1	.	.	CASVTDSYNEQFF	TGTGCCAGCGTCACGGACTCCTACAATGAGCAGTTCTTC
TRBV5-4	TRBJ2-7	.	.	CASSPWDGVGEQYF	TGTGCCAGCAGCCCATGGGACGGGGTTGGCGAGCAGTACTTC
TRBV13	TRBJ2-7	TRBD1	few	CASKDRGPYEQYF	TGTGCCAGCAAAGACAGGGGACCCTACGAGCAGTACTTC
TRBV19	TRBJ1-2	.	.	CASRVADYGYTF	TGTGCCAGTAGAGTTGCTGACTATGGCTACACCTTC
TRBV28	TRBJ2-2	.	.	CASSLGSVGELFF	TGTGCCAGCAGTTTGGGCAGCGTAGGGGAGCTGTTTTTT
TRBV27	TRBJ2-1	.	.	CASGVSSYNEQFF	TGTGCCAGCGGGGTTAGCAGTTACAATGAGCAGTTCTTC
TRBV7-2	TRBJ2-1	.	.	CASSSDHYNEQFF	TGTGCCAGCAGCTCAGACCACTACAATGAGCAGTTCTTC